This TCR beta chain was found in a study of cytomegalovirus exposure and HLA in healthy donors. The PCR contained 60 Vbeta and 13 Jbeta primers. Clones were sequenced by immunoSEQ multiplex PCR, and TCRdb holds only the in-frame ones, with some missing. This repertoire shows under 150,000 clones, roughly 79% found once; its top ten account for less than 8%. CDR1 and CDR2 from the germline V gene are SGHTA and FQGTGA. V was cut by 5 bases and J by 8 bases, with 11 bases left in between. The CDR3 has 12 amino acids. This clone turned up a few times. This receptor was identified in a woman aged 40 to 50 in good health and CMV-seropositive. Material: PBMCs. V gene TRBV7-3 combines with J gene TRBJ2-3, with D possibly matching TRBD2 (6 bases). The CDR3 DNA reads TGTGCCAGCAGCCCCTCCGGGGGTACGCAGTATTTT. Protein product: CASSPSGGTQYF.